These 10 T cell receptor beta chains were sequenced from one sample in a study of PD-1 blockade in classical Hodgkin lymphoma. Assay: immunoSEQ multiplex PCR; the TCRdb copy retains only in-frame clones and omits some. The sample has over 60,000 clones, 91% seen once. The time point is: cycle 4 day 1 (C4D1), after about 6 weeks of nivolumab. Every one of the patients relapsed after autologous stem cell transplantation (brentuximab vedotin exposure was variable). This specimen consisted of peripheral blood mononuclear cells (PBMCs), obtained before the fourth cycle of nivolumab. Source of these receptors: a human donor with classical Hodgkin lymphoma.

V gene TRBV5-1 combines with J gene TRBJ2-7, with D possibly being TRBD1 (6 bases). The V and J ends lost 10 bases and 3 bases respectively, with 20 bases between them. The CDR3 loop spans 14 amino acids. Germline values: CDR1 SGHRS, CDR2 YFSETQ. CDR3 region: CAQSPGQQVYEQYF. CDR3 nucleotides: TGCGCCCAATCCCCAGGACAGCAAGTCTACGAGCAGTACTTC.

The rearrangement uses TRBV6-5 and TRBJ2-7; 8 bases line up with TRBD1. CDR1 and CDR2 from the germline V gene are MNHEY and SVGAGI. The CDR3 has 16 amino acids. After removal of 0 bases from V and 1 base from J, the junction contained 5 bases not matched to a gene. This CDR3 is CASSYSSGGSSYEQYF. For the CDR3, the DNA is TGTGCCAGCAGTTACTCATCAGGGGGCTCTTCCTACGAGCAGTACTTC.

The rearrangement joins TRBV6-5 to TRBJ2-3; D not certain. The CDR3 has 14 amino acids. Germline V gene lookup returns CDR1 MNHEY and CDR2 SVGAGI. Trimming cost V 5 bases and J 2 bases, with 11 bases left between them. The CDR3 sequence: CASSEKGHTDTQYF. In DNA form, the CDR3 reads TGTGCCAGCAGTGAGAAGGGCCACACAGATACGCAGTATTTT.

V usage is TRBV18 and J usage is TRBJ1-3; D not resolved. The CDR3 loop spans 15 amino acids. The germline CDR1 and CDR2 sequences are KGHSH and LQKENI. V lost 3 bases, J lost 0 bases, and 9 bases lay in between. CDR3 sequence: CASSPGAASGNTIYF. The DNA of the CDR3 is TGTGCCAGCTCACCGGGTGCAGCCTCTGGAAACACCATATATTTT.

This chain joins TRBV7-9 and TRBJ2-7, with TRBD1 matching over 8 bases. J lost 3 bases, V lost 5 bases, and 3 bases had no gene match. The germline V gene encodes CDR1 SEHNR and CDR2 FQNEAQ (reference sequence). CDR3 length equals 13 residues. CDR3: CASSQDRVYEQYF. CDR3 nucleotides: TGTGCCAGCAGCCAGGACAGGGTCTACGAGCAGTACTTC.

This chain joins TRBV29-1 and TRBJ2-4; 9 bases agree with TRBD1. Trimming at V came to 6 bases and at J to 8 bases, leaving 14 bases not matched to a gene. CDR3 size: 15 residues. Per germline, CDR1 SQVTM and CDR2 ANQGSEA. The CDR3 is CSVEGQGALRYIQYF. As DNA, the CDR3 is TGCAGCGTGGAGGGACAGGGAGCCCTTAGGTACATTCAGTACTTC.

J is TRBJ1-1 and V is TRBV6-5; D is uncertain. The CDR3 has 13 residues. V lost 6 bases, J lost 1 base, and 9 bases lay in between. Germline V gene data show CDR1 as MNHEY and CDR2 as SVGAGI. The CDR3 reads CASRALENTEAFF. The CDR3 bases are TGTGCCAGCAGGGCACTCGAGAACACTGAAGCTTTCTTT.

The chain joins TRBV19 to TRBJ2-2; D might be TRBD2 (6 bases). The CDR3 is made up of 16 amino acids. V lost 7 bases and J 4 bases, leaving 19 bases between the germline ends. The germline V gene has CDR1 LNHDA and CDR2 SQIVND (reference sequence). CDR3 DNA: TGTGCCAGTATCGTTAGCGGTGGGGCGGGCACCGGGGAGCTGTTTTTT. Protein: CASIVSGGAGTGELFF.

The V and J genes are TRBV6-1 and TRBJ2-1; D call uncertain. V lost 7 bases and J lost 9, with 10 bases in between. The CDR3 is 11 residues long. Germline CDR1 and CDR2: MNHNS and SASEGT. This CDR3 reads CASTPLFEQFF. Here the CDR3 DNA reads TGTGCCAGCACCCCCCTTTTTGAGCAGTTCTTC.

This chain uses TRBV7-6 with TRBJ2-1; the D gene is possibly TRBD1 (6 bases). Trimming pared 5 bases from V and 3 bases from J, leaving 11 bases between. Looked up from germline, CDR1 is SGHVS and CDR2 is FNYEAQ. CDR3 length: 14 residues. CDR3 in DNA: TGTGCCAGCAGCCCTGAGGGGGTCTACAATGAGCAGTTCTTC. This codes for CASSPEGVYNEQFF.